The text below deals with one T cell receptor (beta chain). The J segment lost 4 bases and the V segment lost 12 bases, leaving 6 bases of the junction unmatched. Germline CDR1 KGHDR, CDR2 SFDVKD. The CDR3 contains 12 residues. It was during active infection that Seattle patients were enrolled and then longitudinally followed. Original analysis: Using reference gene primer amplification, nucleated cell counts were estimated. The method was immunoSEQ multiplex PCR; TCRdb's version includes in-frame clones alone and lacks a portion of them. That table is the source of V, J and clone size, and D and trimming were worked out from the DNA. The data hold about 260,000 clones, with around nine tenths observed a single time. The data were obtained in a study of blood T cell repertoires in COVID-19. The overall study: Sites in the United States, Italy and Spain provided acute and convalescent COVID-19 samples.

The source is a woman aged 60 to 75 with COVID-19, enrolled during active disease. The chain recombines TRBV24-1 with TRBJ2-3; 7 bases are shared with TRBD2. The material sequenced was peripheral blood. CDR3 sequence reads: CAPGRGADTQYF. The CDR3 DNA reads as TGTGCCCCGGGGAGGGGAGCAGATACGCAGTATTTT.